This T cell receptor beta chain emerged from a study of blood T cell repertoires in COVID-19. Across the study: Sample material is recorded as cDNA or gDNA derived from T cells, B-cell-depleted T cells, or PBMCs.

In the source study's methods: For nucleated cells, counts were estimated from reference gene primer amplification. Sequenced by immunoSEQ multiplex PCR; TCRdb stores in-frame clones only, minus some. V and J calls and clone size are those listed in that table; D and trimming were worked out from the DNA. The sample records over 150,000 clones, just over 85% being singletons. V was pared by 5 bases and J by 5 bases, with 6 bases between. This CDR3 has 11 residues. The clonotype comes from a man aged 50-60 years with active or convalescent COVID-19. The chain links TRBV12-3 or TRBV12-4 to TRBJ1-1; no definite D call. Sequences were obtained from peripheral blood. This chain's CDR3 is CASSRRTEAFF. For the CDR3, the DNA is TGTGCCAGCAGTCGTCGGACTGAAGCTTTCTTT.